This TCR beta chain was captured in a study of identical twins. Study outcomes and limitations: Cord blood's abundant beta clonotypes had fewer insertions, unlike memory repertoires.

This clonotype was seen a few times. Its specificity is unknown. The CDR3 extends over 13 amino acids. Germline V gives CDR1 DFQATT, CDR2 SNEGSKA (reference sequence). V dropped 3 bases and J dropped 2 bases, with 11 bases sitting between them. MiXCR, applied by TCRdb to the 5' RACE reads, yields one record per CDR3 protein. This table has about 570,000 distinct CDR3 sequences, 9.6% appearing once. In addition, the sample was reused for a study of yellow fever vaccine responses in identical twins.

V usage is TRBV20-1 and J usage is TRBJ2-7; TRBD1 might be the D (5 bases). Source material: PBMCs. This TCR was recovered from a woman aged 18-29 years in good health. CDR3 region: CSARGLRTYEQYF. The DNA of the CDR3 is TGCAGTGCTAGGGGGCTGAGGACCTACGAGCAGTACTTC.